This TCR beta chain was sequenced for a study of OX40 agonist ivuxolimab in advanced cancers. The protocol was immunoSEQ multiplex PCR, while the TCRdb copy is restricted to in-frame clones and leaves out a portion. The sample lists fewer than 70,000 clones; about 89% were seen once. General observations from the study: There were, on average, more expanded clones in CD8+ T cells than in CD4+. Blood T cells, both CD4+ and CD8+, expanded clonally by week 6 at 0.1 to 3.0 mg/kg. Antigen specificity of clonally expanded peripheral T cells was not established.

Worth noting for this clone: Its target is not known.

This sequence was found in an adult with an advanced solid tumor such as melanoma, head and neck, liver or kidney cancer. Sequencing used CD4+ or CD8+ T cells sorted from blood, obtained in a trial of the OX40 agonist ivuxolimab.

This CDR3 is CASLPRTTQETQYF. The CDR3 DNA sequence: TGCGCCAGCCTTCCAAGGACTACTCAAGAGACCCAGTACTTC. This chain connects TRBV23-1 to TRBJ2-5; a weak D match, TRBD2 (6 bases). TRBV23-1 is an ORF for which the function is uncertain. This CDR3 has 14 amino acids. The germline V and J ends were trimmed by 8 bases and 2 bases, with 15 bases remaining between them.